A selection of T cell receptor beta chains follows, all from one sample in a study of blood T cell repertoires in COVID-19. TCRdb keeps only in-frame clones here, not all; method: immunoSEQ multiplex PCR. Of under 250,000 clones detected, just under 85% appear once; the ten largest clones hold about 6.3%. The sample was peripheral blood. All receptors derive from a woman between 55 and 75 years old with active or convalescent COVID-19. Both conserved end residues are part of each CDR3. A D gene is named only where the DNA matches it firmly. The size entry is marked missing in some rows and otherwise reads once, few, many or a size class.

TRBV27	TRBJ1-1	TRBD1	-	CASSLNRGRFGNTEAFF	TGTGCCAGCAGTTTAAACAGGGGGCGTTTCGGGAACACTGAAGCTTTCTTT
TRBV6-5	TRBJ2-7	TRBD1	-	CASRTLDRVQAEQYF	TGTGCCAGCAGAACTCTGGACAGGGTTCAAGCCGAGCAGTACTTC
TRBV6-5	TRBJ2-7	-	-	CASSYLSGTYEQYF	TGTGCCAGCAGTTACCTCAGCGGAACCTACGAGCAGTACTTC
TRBV7-2	TRBJ1-5	TRBD1	-	CASSGQTGENQPQHF	TGTGCCAGCAGCGGACAAACAGGGGAGAATCAGCCCCAGCATTTT
TRBV6-5	TRBJ2-3	-	-	CASSYRAPVDTQYF	TGTGCCAGCAGTTACCGAGCGCCGGTGGATACGCAGTATTTT
TRBV19	TRBJ2-7	-	-	CASAVLGSYEQYF	TGTGCCAGCGCGGTTTTAGGCTCCTACGAGCAGTACTTC
TRBV19	TRBJ1-5	-	few	CASSIGFWGDQPQHF	TGTGCCAGTAGTATAGGATTTTGGGGAGATCAGCCCCAGCATTTT
TRBV7-9	TRBJ2-3	-	-	CASSTDWDTPSTDTQYF	TGTGCCAGCAGCACAGATTGGGACACCCCTAGCACAGATACGCAGTATTTT
TRBV11-3	TRBJ1-6	-	-	CASSLQGRDSPLHF	TGTGCCAGCAGCTTACAGGGTAGGGATTCACCCCTCCACTTT
TRBV24-1	TRBJ1-1	-	-	CATSDLGTEAFF	TGTGCCACCAGTGATTTGGGGACAGAAGCTTTCTTT